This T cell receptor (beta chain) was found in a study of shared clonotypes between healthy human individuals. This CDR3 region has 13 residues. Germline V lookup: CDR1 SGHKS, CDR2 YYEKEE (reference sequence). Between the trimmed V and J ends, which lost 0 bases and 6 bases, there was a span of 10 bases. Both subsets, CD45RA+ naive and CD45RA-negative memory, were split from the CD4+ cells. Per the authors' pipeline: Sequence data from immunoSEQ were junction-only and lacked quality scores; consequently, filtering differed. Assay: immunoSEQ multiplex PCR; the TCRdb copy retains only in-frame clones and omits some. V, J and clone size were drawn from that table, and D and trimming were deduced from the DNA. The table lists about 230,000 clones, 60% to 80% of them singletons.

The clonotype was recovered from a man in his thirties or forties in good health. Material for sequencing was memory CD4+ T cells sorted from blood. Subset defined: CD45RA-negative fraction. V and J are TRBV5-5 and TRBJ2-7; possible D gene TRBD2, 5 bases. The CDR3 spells CASSLASLGEQYF. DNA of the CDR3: TGTGCCAGCAGCTTGGCTAGCCTGGGCGAGCAGTACTTC. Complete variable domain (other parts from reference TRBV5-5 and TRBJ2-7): DAGVTQSPTHLIKTRGQQVTLRCSPISGHKSVSWYQQVLGQGPQFIFQYYEKEERGRGNFPDRFSARQFPNYSSELNVNALLLGDSALYLCASSLASLGEQYFGPGTRLTVT.